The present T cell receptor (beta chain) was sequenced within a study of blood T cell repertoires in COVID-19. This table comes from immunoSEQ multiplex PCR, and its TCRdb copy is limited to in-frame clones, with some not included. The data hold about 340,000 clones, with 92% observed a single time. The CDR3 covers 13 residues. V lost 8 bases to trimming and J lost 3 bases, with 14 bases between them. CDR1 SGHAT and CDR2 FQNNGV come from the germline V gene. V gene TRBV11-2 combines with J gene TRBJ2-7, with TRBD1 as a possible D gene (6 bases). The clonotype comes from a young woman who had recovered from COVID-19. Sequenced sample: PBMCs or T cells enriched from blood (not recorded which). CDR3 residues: CASAGQSYYEQYF. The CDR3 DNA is TGTGCCAGCGCAGGACAGAGTTACTACGAGCAGTACTTC.